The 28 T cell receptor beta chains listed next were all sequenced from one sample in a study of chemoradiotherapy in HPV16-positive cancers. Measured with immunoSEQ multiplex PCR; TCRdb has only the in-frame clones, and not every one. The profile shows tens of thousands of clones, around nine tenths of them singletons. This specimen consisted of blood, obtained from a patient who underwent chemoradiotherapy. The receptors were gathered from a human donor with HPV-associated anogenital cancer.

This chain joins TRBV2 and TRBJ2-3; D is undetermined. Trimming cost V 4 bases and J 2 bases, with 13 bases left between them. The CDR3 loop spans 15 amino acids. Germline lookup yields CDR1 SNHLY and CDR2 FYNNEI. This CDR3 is CASSGHSFLTDTQYF. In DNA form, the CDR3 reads TGTGCCAGCAGTGGACACTCTTTCCTCACAGATACGCAGTATTTT. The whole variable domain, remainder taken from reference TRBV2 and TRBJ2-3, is EPEVTQTPSHQVTQMGQEVILRCVPISNHLYFYWYRQILGQKVEFLVSFYNNEISEKSEIFDDQFSVERPDGSNFTLKIRSTKLEDSAMYFCASSGHSFLTDTQYFGPGTRLTVL.

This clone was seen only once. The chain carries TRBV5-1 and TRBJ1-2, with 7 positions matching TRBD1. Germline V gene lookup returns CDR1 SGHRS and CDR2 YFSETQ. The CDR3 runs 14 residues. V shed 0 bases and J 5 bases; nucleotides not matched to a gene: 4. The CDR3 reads CASSLGGGSYGYTF. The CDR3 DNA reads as TGCGCCAGCAGCTTGGGAGGGGGCTCTTATGGCTACACCTTC. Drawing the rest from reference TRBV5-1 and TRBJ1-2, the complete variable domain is KAGVTQTPRYLIKTRGQQVTLSCSPISGHRSVSWYQQTPGQGLQFLFEYFSETQRNKGNFPGRFSGRQFSNSRSEMNVSTLELGDSALYLCASSLGGGSYGYTFGSGTRLTVV.

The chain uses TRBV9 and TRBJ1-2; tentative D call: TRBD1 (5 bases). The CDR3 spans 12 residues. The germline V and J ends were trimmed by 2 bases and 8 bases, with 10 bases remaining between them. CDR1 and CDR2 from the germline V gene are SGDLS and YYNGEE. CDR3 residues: CASSVGHSGYTF. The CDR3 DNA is TGTGCCAGCAGCGTCGGACATTCCGGCTACACCTTC.

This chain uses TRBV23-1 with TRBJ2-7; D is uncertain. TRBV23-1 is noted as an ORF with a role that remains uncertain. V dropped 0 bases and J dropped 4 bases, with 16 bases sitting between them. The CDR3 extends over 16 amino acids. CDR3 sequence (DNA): TGCGCCAGCAGTCAATCGAACGCGCCCCAAAAATACGAGCAGTACTTC. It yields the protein CASSQSNAPQKYEQYF.

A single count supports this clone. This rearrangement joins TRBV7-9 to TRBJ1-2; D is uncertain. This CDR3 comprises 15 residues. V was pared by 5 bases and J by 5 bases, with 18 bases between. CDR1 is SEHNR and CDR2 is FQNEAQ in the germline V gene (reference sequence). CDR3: CASSPGGILWYGYTF. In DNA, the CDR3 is TGTGCCAGCAGCCCGGGCGGGATTTTGTGGTATGGCTACACCTTC.

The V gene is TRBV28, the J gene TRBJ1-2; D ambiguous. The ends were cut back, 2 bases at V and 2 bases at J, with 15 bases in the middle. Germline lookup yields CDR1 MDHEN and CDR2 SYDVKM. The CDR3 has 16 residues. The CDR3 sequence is CASSLGPQSGNYGYTF. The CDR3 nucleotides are TGTGCCAGCAGTTTAGGGCCCCAGTCCGGAAACTATGGCTACACCTTC.

The CDR3 bases are TGTGCCAGCAGTTACCTAGGGAGCGCTAATGAAAAACTGTTTTTT. As protein: CASSYLGSANEKLFF. The rearrangement links TRBV6-5 to TRBJ1-4; D gene ambiguous. This CDR3 comprises 15 residues. Trimming cost V 2 bases and J 3 bases, with 10 bases left between them. Germline CDR1 MNHEY, CDR2 SVGAGI.

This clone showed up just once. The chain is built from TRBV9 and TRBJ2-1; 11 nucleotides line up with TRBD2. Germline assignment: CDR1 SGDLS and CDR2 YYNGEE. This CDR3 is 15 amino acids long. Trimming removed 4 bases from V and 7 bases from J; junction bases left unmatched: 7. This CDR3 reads CASSLLAGEVNEQFF. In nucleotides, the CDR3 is TGTGCCAGCAGCTTACTAGCGGGAGAGGTAAATGAGCAGTTCTTC.

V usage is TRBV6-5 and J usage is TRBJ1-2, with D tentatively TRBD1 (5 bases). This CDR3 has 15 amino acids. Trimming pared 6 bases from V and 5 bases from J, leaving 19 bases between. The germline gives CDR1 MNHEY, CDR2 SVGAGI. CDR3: CASRNRDGLWYGYTF. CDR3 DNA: TGTGCCAGCAGGAACCGGGACGGGCTGTGGTATGGCTACACCTTC.

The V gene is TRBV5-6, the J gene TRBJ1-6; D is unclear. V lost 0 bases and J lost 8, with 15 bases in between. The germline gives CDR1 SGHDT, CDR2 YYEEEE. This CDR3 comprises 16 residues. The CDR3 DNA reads TGTGCCAGCAGCTTGGGGTATGACCCCGTTGATTCACCCCTCCACTTT. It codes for CASSLGYDPVDSPLHF.

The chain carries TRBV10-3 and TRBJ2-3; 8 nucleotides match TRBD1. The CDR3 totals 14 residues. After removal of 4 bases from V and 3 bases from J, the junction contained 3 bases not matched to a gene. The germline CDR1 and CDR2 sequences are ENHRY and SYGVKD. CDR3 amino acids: CAISAGGVTDTQYF. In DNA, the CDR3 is TGTGCCATCAGTGCAGGGGGCGTAACAGATACGCAGTATTTT.

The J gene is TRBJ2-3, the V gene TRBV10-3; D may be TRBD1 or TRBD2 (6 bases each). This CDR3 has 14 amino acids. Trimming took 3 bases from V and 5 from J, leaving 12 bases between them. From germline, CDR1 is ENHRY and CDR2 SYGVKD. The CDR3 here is CAISDAGGRDTQYF. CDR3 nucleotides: TGTGCCATCAGTGATGCCGGGGGCCGAGATACGCAGTATTTT.

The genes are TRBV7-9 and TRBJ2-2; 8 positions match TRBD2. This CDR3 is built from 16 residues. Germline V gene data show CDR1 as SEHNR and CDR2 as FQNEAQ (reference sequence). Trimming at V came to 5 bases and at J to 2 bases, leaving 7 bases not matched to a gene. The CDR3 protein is CASSPRLAGNTGELFF. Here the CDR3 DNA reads TGTGCCAGCAGCCCCCGGTTAGCGGGAAACACCGGGGAGCTGTTTTTT.

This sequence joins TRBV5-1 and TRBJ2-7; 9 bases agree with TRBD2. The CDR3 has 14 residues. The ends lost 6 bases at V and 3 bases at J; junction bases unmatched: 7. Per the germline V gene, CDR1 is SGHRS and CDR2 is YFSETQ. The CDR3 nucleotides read TGCGCCAGCACCCCGGGACTAGCTGGCTACGAGCAGTACTTC. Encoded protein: CASTPGLAGYEQYF.

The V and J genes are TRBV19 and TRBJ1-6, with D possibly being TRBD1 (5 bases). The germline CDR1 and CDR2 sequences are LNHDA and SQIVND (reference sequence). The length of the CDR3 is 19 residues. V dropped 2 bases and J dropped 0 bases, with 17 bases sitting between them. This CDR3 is CASSINGARKSSYNSPLHF. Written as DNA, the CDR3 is TGTGCCAGTAGTATAAACGGGGCGAGAAAAAGCTCCTATAATTCACCCCTCCACTTT.

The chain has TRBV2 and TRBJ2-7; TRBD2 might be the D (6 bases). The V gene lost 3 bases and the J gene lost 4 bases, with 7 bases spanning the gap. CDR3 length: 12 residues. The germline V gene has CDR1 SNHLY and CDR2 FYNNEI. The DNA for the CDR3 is TGTGCCAGCAGTGAGGGGGGTTACGAGCAGTACTTC. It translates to CASSEGGYEQYF.

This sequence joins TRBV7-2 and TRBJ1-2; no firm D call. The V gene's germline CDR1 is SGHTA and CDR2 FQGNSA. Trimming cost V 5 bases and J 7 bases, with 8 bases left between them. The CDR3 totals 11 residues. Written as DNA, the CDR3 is TGTGCCAGCAGCGGCCCCCCTGGCTACACCTTC. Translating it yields CASSGPPGYTF.

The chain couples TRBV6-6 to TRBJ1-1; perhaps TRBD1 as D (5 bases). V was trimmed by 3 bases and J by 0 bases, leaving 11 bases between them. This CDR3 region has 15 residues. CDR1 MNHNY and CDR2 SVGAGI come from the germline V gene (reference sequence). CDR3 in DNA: TGTGCCAGCAGTTATCCCCAGGGTATGAACACTGAAGCTTTCTTT. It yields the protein CASSYPQGMNTEAFF.

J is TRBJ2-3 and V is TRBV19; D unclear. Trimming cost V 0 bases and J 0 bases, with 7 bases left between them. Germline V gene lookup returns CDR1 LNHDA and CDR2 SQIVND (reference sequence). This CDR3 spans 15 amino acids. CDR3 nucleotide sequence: TGTGCCAGTAGTATAGAAGCCTTTAGCACAGATACGCAGTATTTT. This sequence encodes CASSIEAFSTDTQYF.

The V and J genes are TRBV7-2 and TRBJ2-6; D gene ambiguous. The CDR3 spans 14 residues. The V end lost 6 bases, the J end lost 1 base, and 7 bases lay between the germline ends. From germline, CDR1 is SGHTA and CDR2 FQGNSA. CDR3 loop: CASSTGSGANVLTF. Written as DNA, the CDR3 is TGTGCCAGCAGTACCGGTTCTGGGGCCAACGTCCTGACTTTC.

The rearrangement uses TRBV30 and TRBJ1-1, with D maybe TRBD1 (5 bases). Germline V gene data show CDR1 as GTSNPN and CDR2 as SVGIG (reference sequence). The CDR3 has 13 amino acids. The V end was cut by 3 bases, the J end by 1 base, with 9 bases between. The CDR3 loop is CAWRRGQNTEAFF. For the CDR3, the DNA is TGTGCCTGGAGGAGAGGACAGAACACTGAAGCTTTCTTT.

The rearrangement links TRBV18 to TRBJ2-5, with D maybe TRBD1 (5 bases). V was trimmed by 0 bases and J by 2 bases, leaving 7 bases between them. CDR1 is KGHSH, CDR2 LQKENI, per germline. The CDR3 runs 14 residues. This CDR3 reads CASSPPSGQETQYF. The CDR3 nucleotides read TGTGCCAGCTCACCACCGTCAGGGCAAGAGACCCAGTACTTC.

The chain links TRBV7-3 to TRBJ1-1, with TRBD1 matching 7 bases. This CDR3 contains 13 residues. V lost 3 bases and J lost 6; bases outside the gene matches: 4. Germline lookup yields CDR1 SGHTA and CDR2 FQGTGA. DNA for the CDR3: TGTGCCAGCAGCTTCGACAGGGATTCTGAAGCTTTCTTT. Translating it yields CASSFDRDSEAFF.

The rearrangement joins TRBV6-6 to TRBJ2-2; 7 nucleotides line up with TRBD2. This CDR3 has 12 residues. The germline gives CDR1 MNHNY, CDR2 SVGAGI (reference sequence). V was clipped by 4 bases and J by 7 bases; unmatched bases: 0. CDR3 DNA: TGTGCCAGCAGTTGGACTAGCGGGGAGCTGTTTTTT. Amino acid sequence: CASSWTSGELFF.

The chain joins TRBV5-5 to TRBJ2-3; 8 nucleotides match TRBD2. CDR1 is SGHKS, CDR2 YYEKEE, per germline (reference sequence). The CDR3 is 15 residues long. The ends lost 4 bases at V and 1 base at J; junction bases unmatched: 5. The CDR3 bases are TGTGCCAGCAGCCCCCGACTAGCGCGCACAGATACGCAGTATTTT. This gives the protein CASSPRLARTDTQYF.

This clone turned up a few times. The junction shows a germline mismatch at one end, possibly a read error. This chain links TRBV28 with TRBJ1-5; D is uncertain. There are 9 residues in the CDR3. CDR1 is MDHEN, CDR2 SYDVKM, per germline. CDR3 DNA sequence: TGTGCCAGCAACCAGCCCCAGCATTTT. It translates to CASNQPQHF. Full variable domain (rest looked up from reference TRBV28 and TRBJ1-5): DVKVTQSSRYLVKRTGEKVFLECVQDMDHENMFWYRQDPGLGLRLIYFSYDVKMKEKGDIPEGYSVSREKKERFSLILESASTNQTSMYLCASNQPQHFGDGTRLSIL.

The CDR3: CASSLRSGAGEKLFF. Here the CDR3 DNA reads TGTGCCAGCAGCTTACGTAGTGGGGCAGGGGAAAAACTGTTTTTT. V is TRBV11-2 and J is TRBJ1-4, with D maybe TRBD1 (5 bases). Germline CDR1 and CDR2: SGHAT and FQNNGV. Between the trimmed V and J ends, which lost 2 bases and 8 bases, there was a span of 15 bases. The CDR3 is made up of 15 amino acids.

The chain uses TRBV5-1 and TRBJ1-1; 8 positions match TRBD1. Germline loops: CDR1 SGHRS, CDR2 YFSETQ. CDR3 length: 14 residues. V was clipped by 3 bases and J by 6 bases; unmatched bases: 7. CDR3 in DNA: TGCGCCAGCAGCTCTCTCAGGGGGCTCGCTGAAGCTTTCTTT. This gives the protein CASSSLRGLAEAFF.